These T cell receptor beta chains were read from a single sample in a study of cytomegalovirus exposure and HLA in healthy donors. Assay used: immunoSEQ multiplex PCR; TCRdb lists only in-frame clones, some missing. This table has 110,000 to 150,000 clones, more than 75% appearing once. Sequencing used PBMCs. These receptors came from a man between 18 and 29 years old in good health and CMV-seronegative. The CDR3 runs from the conserved cysteine through the conserved F or W. D genes are given only for firm matches. Rows may omit the clone size; those that give it use once, few, many or a size class.

clone_size d_call j_call v_call cdr3_nt cdr3_aa
few TRBD2 TRBJ2-7 TRBV28 TGTGCCAGCAGTTTAACCGGGAGGACCCCCTACGAGCAGTACTTC CASSLTGRTPYEQYF
few NA TRBJ1-6 TRBV7-9 TGTGCCAGCAGCTTAGGATCGGGGTTCTATAATTCACCCCTCCACTTT CASSLGSGFYNSPLHF
NA NA TRBJ1-2 TRBV2 TGTGCCACCTCACCCCAGGCTTACGGCTACACCTTC CATSPQAYGYTF
NA NA TRBJ1-5 TRBV28 TGTGCCAGCTACAGATGGGATCAGCCCCAGCATTTT CASYRWDQPQHF
once TRBD1 TRBJ2-7 TRBV5-6 TGTGCCAGCAGCCCGGGACAGTTCTACGAGCAGTACTTC CASSPGQFYEQYF
NA TRBD2 TRBJ2-5 TRBV2 TGTGCCAGCAAAATGGCCGGGACTAGCCTTCAAGAGACCCAGTACTTC CASKMAGTSLQETQYF
NA TRBD1 TRBJ2-7 TRBV10-3 TGTGCCATCAGTGACCCCGGACAGGGTGCTTACGAGCAGTACTTC CAISDPGQGAYEQYF
NA TRBD2 TRBJ2-2 TRBV27 TGTGCCAGCAGACTAGCGGGCACCGGGGAGCTGTTTTTT CASRLAGTGELFF
NA TRBD1 TRBJ1-3 TRBV9 TGTGCCAGCAGCAACCCGGGACAGGGTGAAGGAAACACCATATATTTT CASSNPGQGEGNTIYF
few NA TRBJ1-3 TRBV6-1 TGTGCCAGCAGAGGCTCAGAAGGAGCTGGAAACACCATATATTTT CASRGSEGAGNTIYF
NA NA TRBJ2-7 TRBV9 TGTGCCAGCAGCCTCCCGAGGAGGGGTACCTTGTACGAGCAGTACTTC CASSLPRRGTLYEQYF
NA NA TRBJ2-3 TRBV18 TGTGCCAGCTCTCCGACAGAGATGGATTTCACAGATACGCAGTATTTT CASSPTEMDFTDTQYF
NA TRBD1 TRBJ1-5 TRBV19 TGTGCCAGTAGTATAGGGGACAGGGGGCACGGTCAGCCCCAGCATTTT CASSIGDRGHGQPQHF
NA TRBD1 TRBJ2-7 TRBV19 TGTGCCAGTAGTAGGTGGGACAGAGTCTACGAGCAGTACTTC CASSRWDRVYEQYF
NA NA TRBJ2-3 TRBV6-1 TGTGCCAGCAGTGAAGCGCTTCTAGGATTACCTAGCACAGATACGCAGTATTTT CASSEALLGLPSTDTQYF
once TRBD1 TRBJ2-3 TRBV5-1 TGCGCCAGCTCCACGGGACAGGGGTTCGCAGATACGCAGTATTTT CASSTGQGFADTQYF
NA NA TRBJ1-1 TRBV5-1 TGCGCCGGCAGCTTGGGGGGCAGAGAAGCTTTCTTT CAGSLGGREAFF
few NA TRBJ2-3 TRBV6-1 TGTGCCAGCAGTGACCCCCCTAGCACAGATACGCAGTATTTT CASSDPPSTDTQYF
NA NA TRBJ2-1 TRBV5-1 TGCGCCAGCAGCTTGCAGGGTGCGGATGAGCAGTTCTTC CASSLQGADEQFF
NA TRBD2 TRBJ2-2 TRBV28 TGTGCCAGCAGTTCGGGACTAGCGGGAGCGGTCGGGGAGCTGTTTTTT CASSSGLAGAVGELFF
NA TRBD1 TRBJ1-5 TRBV6-1 TGTGCCAGCAGGAAAGACGGGACAGGCAATCAGCCCCAGCATTTT CASRKDGTGNQPQHF
NA NA TRBJ1-1 TRBV6-5 TGTGCCACTGGGGACATCGTAATGAAAACTGAAGCTTTCTTT CATGDIVMKTEAFF
NA NA TRBJ2-7 TRBV19 TGTGCCAGTAGTTGGGGGGAGGACTACGAGCAGTACTTC CASSWGEDYEQYF
NA NA TRBJ1-2 TRBV5-1 TGCGCCAGCAGCCTCGGGGGGGTAAACTATGGCTACACCTTC CASSLGGVNYGYTF
NA NA TRBJ1-5 TRBV10-3 TGTGCCGCAGGAGGTGGTGGTCGATATAGCAATCAGCCCCAGCATTTT CAAGGGGRYSNQPQHF
NA NA TRBJ1-5 TRBV5-6 TGTGCCAGCAGCAGGGTGGAGGGATATAATCAGCCCCAGCATTTT CASSRVEGYNQPQHF
few TRBD2 TRBJ2-1 TRBV4-2 TGTGCCAGCAGCCAAAGGAGCGGGGGGGCCGTCAATGAGCAGTTCTTC CASSQRSGGAVNEQFF
NA NA TRBJ2-4 TRBV18 TGTGCCAGCTCACCACCGGACAGAACCAAAGCCAAAAACATTCAGTACTTC CASSPPDRTKAKNIQYF
NA TRBD1 TRBJ1-4 TRBV10-3 TGTGCCATCAGTGAGCAGGGGGCGGGTGAAAAACTGTTTTTT CAISEQGAGEKLFF
once TRBD2 TRBJ2-7 TRBV7-6 TGTGCCAGCAGTAATAGCGGGGGGGCTTACGAGCAGTACTTC CASSNSGGAYEQYF
NA NA TRBJ2-3 TRBV7-2 TGTGCCAGCAGCTTACCCCCCAGTGCCAGCACAGATACGCAGTATTTT CASSLPPSASTDTQYF
few NA TRBJ2-5 TRBV5-6 TGTGCCAGCAGCTTGGCAGCGGGCCAAGAGACCCAGTACTTC CASSLAAGQETQYF
few NA TRBJ1-1 TRBV6-5 TGTGCCAGCGCCCCGGAGGGGAACACTGAAGCTTTCTTT CASAPEGNTEAFF
NA NA TRBJ1-4 TRBV27 TGTGCCAGCACCCGACTCTCCTCGGCTTCAACTAATGAAAAACTGTTTTTT CASTRLSSASTNEKLFF
NA NA TRBJ1-4 TRBV2 TGTGCCAGCAGTGAATTCGGGGGGCTGGATGAAAAACTGTTTTTT CASSEFGGLDEKLFF
NA TRBD1 TRBJ2-7 TRBV10-2 TGCGCCAGCAGTGACCATTGGACAGGGTCTAAATTCTACGAGCAGTACTTC CASSDHWTGSKFYEQYF
NA NA TRBJ1-1 TRBV9 TGTGCCAGCAGCGTTATCACGGGCACTGAAGCTTTCTTT CASSVITGTEAFF
NA NA TRBJ2-5 TRBV10-2 TGCGCCAGCAGTGCGGGTGTAGGCGAGACCCAGTACTTC CASSAGVGETQYF
NA TRBD2 TRBJ2-3 TRBV6-6 TGTGCCAGCAGTTACGTGGGGGGGTCCGATACGCAGTATTTT CASSYVGGSDTQYF
NA TRBD1 TRBJ1-2 TRBV30 TGTGCCTGGAGTGAGGGGGCAAGCTATGGCTACACCTTC CAWSEGASYGYTF
NA TRBD1 TRBJ1-4 TRBV29-1 TGCAGCGTTTTAGACAGGGGCACTAATGAAAAACTGTTTTTT CSVLDRGTNEKLFF
once NA TRBJ1-2 TRBV7-9 TGTGCCAGCAGCCAATTAGTGGCCCGGAAAGGGGGAGATTATGGCTACACCTTC CASSQLVARKGGDYGYTF
NA TRBD1 TRBJ1-4 TRBV5-8 TGTGCCAGCAGCTTGGCGGTCAGGGGGCATGAAAAACTGTTTTTT CASSLAVRGHEKLFF
few TRBD1 TRBJ1-2 TRBV6-1 TGTGCCAGCAGTGAATACTTAGGGGGCTCTTACTATGGCTACACCTTC CASSEYLGGSYYGYTF
NA NA TRBJ2-7 TRBV5-4 TGTGCCAGCAGCTTGGTGCAGAATACCTACGAGCAGTACTTC CASSLVQNTYEQYF
NA TRBD1 TRBJ1-5 TRBV7-2 TGTGCCAGCAGCTTAGTAGGGACAGGGGGCGGTCAGCCCCAGCATTTT CASSLVGTGGGQPQHF
NA NA TRBJ1-2 TRBV7-2 TGTGCCAGCAGCTTACGGGGGGTTCGTGGCTACACCTTC CASSLRGVRGYTF
NA NA TRBJ1-1 TRBV7-9 TGTGCCAGCAGCCCGGACATACAAAGACTGAACACTGAAGCTTTCTTT CASSPDIQRLNTEAFF
few TRBD1 TRBJ2-5 TRBV2 TGTGCCAACAATCTGGGACAGCAAGAGACCCAGTACTTC CANNLGQQETQYF
NA NA TRBJ1-4 TRBV19 TGTGCCTCCTCCCGACTGACCGGCGGGAAACTGTTTTTT CASSRLTGGKLFF
NA NA TRBJ2-7 TRBV10-3 TGTGCCATCAGTGAGGGATTTAACGGGGAGCAGTACTTC CAISEGFNGEQYF
NA NA TRBJ1-3 TRBV13 TGTGCCAGCAACATTCAGGCCTCTGGAAACACCATATATTTT CASNIQASGNTIYF
NA TRBD1 TRBJ1-4 TRBV11-2 TGTGCCAGCAGCTTGGGACAGACGTTAAATGAAAAACTGTTTTTT CASSLGQTLNEKLFF
NA TRBD2 TRBJ2-1 TRBV4-1 TGCGCCAGCAGCCCCAACGATTTTGCTAGCGGGATGGATGAGCAGTTCTTC CASSPNDFASGMDEQFF